What follows is one TCR beta chain and its context. Antigen: not known. The record originates from a study of identical twins. Study-wide results and limits: Carriage of fewer insertions was seen in abundant cord blood beta clonotypes, whereas memory repertoires showed none. Researchers reported excess low generation probability among twin-shared out-of-frame alpha sequences.

Using its own MiXCR run on the 5' RACE reads, TCRdb lists one record per CDR3 protein. The table shows 400,000 to 500,000 distinct CDR3 sequences, with around 18% occurring only once. The V end lost 4 bases, the J end lost 7 bases, and 10 bases lay between the germline ends. CDR1 is MNHEY, CDR2 SVGAGI, per germline. The CDR3 length is 12 residues. The clonotype comes from a man aged 50 to 60 in good health. The gene calls are TRBV6-5 and TRBJ1-2; no definite D call. The sample comprised naive T cells sorted from blood. DNA of the CDR3: TGTGCCAGCAGTTCGGCCCCCTCTGGCTACACCTTC. Translation gives CASSSAPSGYTF.